This T cell receptor (beta chain) stems from a study of cytomegalovirus exposure and HLA in healthy donors. Notes on the study in general: Most TCR sequences were seen very rarely across donors, but some public TCRs occurred in many. Roughly uniform depth of sequencing across donors was assumed in presence/absence analyses. Researchers counted around 170 TCR beta chains as cytomegalovirus-associated.

A note on this clone: The target antigen is unknown.

60 Vbeta and 13 Jbeta primers were used in PCR. The repertoire was sequenced with immunoSEQ multiplex PCR; TCRdb's copy has only in-frame clones and lacks some. The table has around 150,000 clones, about four fifths seen once. This clonotype was sampled from a middle-aged woman in good health and CMV-seropositive. Sequenced material: PBMCs.

The CDR3 DNA reads TGTGCCACCGTGGACGGACGGGGGAACACTGAAGCTTTCTTT. Its protein product is CATVDGRGNTEAFF. This chain joins TRBV2 and TRBJ1-1, with D unresolved. V was shortened by 10 bases and J by 1 base, with 16 bases between the two germline ends. CDR3 length equals 14 residues. Germline lookup yields CDR1 SNHLY and CDR2 FYNNEI.